In this sample, the clone carrying this TCR beta chain turned up once. Its antigen is unknown. Healthy bone marrow donors made up the donor group. This record belongs to a study of cytomegalovirus exposure and HLA in healthy donors. Whole-study results and caveats: It was reported that the classifier diagnosed cytomegalovirus status with high specificity and sensitivity in both the original and validation cohorts. The majority of TCR sequences were rare, yet some public TCRs appeared in many donors.

The PCR employed 60 Vbeta primers together with 13 Jbeta primers. As originally analysed: Counted up in a later analysis, unique TCR beta chains came to about 80 million, with roughly 11 million shared. The protocol was immunoSEQ multiplex PCR, while the TCRdb copy is restricted to in-frame clones and leaves out a portion. V, J and clone size were drawn from that table, and D and trimming were deduced from the DNA. The sample has some 120,000 clones, about 80% seen once. The CDR3 has 15 amino acids. J gave up 6 bases and V 5 bases, and 8 bases lay outside the gene matches. CDR1 SGHTA and CDR2 FQGNSA come from the germline V gene.

The sequence derives from a man younger than 35 in good health and CMV-seronegative. The sequenced sample was PBMCs. The chain joins TRBV7-2 to TRBJ2-7, with 12 bases fitting TRBD1. CDR3 sequence (DNA): TGTGCCAGCAGCGAGGGACAGGGGGCGAGGGGCGAGCAGTACTTC. It codes for CASSEGQGARGEQYF.